Listed below are T cell receptor beta chains from one sample, sequenced in a study of T-cell memory formation after mild COVID-19. In TCRdb, the 5' RACE reads were re-called with MiXCR into one record per CDR3 protein. Among some 160,000 distinct CDR3 sequences listed, 13% were seen once. Sample: PBMCs or a T cell subset sorted from them (not recorded which). These receptor sequences come from a man aged 18-30 years who had mild COVID-19 (a few samples of this study predate the infection). Cell type and time point are not known. CDR3s include the opening cysteine and the closing phenylalanine or tryptophan. The D gene is left open where the match is weak. Rows give clone size only sometimes, using once, few, many, or a class for an expanded clone.

D gene	J gene	V gene	clone size	CDR3 protein	CDR3 DNA
TRBD2	TRBJ2-3	TRBV5-4	-	CASSVTSGGIGTQYF	TGTGCCAGCAGCGTGACTAGCGGGGGAATTGGCACGCAGTATTTT
-	TRBJ1-1	TRBV5-1	-	CASSFGLRDTNTEAFF	TGCGCCAGCAGCTTTGGGCTCCGGGACACGAACACTGAAGCTTTCTTT
-	TRBJ2-5	TRBV20-1	few	CSARGAAPETQYF	TGCAGTGCTAGAGGAGCGGCGCCAGAGACCCAGTACTTC
-	TRBJ2-1	TRBV5-6	-	CASSPTGGKRNEQFF	TGTGCCAGCAGTCCGACCGGGGGTAAGAGAAATGAGCAGTTCTTC
-	TRBJ2-5	TRBV4-1	few	CASSQDQTARTQYF	TGCGCCAGCAGCCAAGATCAGACCGCGAGGACCCAGTACTTC
-	TRBJ2-5	TRBV18	few	CASSPLLQETQYF	TGTGCCAGCTCACCACTCCTCCAAGAGACCCAGTACTTC
-	TRBJ2-2	TRBV5-6	-	CASSLLLAGELFF	TGTGCCAGCAGCTTACTCCTCGCCGGGGAGCTGTTTTTT
TRBD1	TRBJ2-7	TRBV5-1	-	CASRRISTGGVYEQYF	TGCGCCAGCCGAAGAATTTCGACAGGGGGGGTCTACGAGCAGTACTTC
-	TRBJ1-3	TRBV7-2	few	CASSLQQGGNTIYF	TGTGCCAGCAGCTTACAACAGGGAGGAAACACCATATATTTT
TRBD2	TRBJ2-3	TRBV5-1	few	CASSLATSGDDTQYF	TGCGCCAGCAGCTTGGCCACTAGCGGGGACGATACGCAGTATTTT
-	TRBJ2-5	TRBV5-1	many	CASSLTGAIQETQYF	TGCGCCAGCAGCCTGACCGGGGCCATCCAAGAGACCCAGTACTTC
-	TRBJ2-5	TRBV5-4	few	CASSSGPTETQYF	TGTGCCAGCAGCTCGGGACCTACAGAGACCCAGTACTTC
-	TRBJ2-7	TRBV4-1	-	CASSQAAQGNFYEQYF	TGCGCCAGCAGCCAAGCTGCACAGGGAAACTTTTACGAGCAGTACTTC
TRBD2	TRBJ2-3	TRBV12-3/TRBV12-4	-	CASSFAAREGTQYF	TGTGCCAGCAGTTTCGCCGCGCGGGAGGGTACGCAGTATTTT
TRBD2	TRBJ2-1	TRBV15	-	CATTPGLAGGQGEQFF	TGTGCCACCACGCCCGGACTAGCGGGGGGGCAGGGTGAGCAGTTCTTC
TRBD1	TRBJ1-4	TRBV15	-	CATSRDYVDQDRGREGTEKLFF	TGTGCCACCAGCAGAGATTATGTGGACCAGGACAGGGGGCGCGAGGGAACCGAAAAACTGTTTTTT
-	TRBJ2-3	TRBV7-9	-	CASSPPGAGDTQYF	TGTGCCAGCAGCCCGCCGGGGGCGGGAGATACGCAGTATTTT
-	TRBJ1-4	TRBV4-2	few	CASSQDVRGGAKLFF	TGTGCCAGCAGCCAAGATGTTCGAGGAGGTGCGAAACTGTTTTTT
-	TRBJ1-1	TRBV6-5	many	CASSWDTAGTEAFF	TGTGCCAGCAGTTGGGACACCGCGGGCACTGAAGCTTTCTTT
-	TRBJ1-3	TRBV7-2	many	CASSPGPLADTIYF	TGTGCCAGCAGCCCCGGGCCTTTAGCGGACACCATATATTTT
TRBD1	TRBJ2-7	TRBV20-1	-	CSARERDSYTEEQYF	TGCAGTGCTAGAGAGAGGGACAGTTATACGGAAGAGCAGTACTTC
-	TRBJ2-5	TRBV5-1	-	CASSFTGTRQETQYF	TGCGCCAGCAGCTTTACCGGGACAAGACAAGAGACCCAGTACTTC
-	TRBJ1-4	TRBV9	few	CASSETGRGKLFF	TGTGCCAGCAGCGAAACCGGTCGGGGAAAACTGTTTTTT
-	TRBJ2-5	TRBV7-3	-	CASSFGGIGETQYF	TGTGCCAGCAGCTTCGGGGGTATTGGGGAGACCCAGTACTTC
TRBD1	TRBJ2-7	TRBV29-1	-	CSAKDRGPTYEQYF	TGCAGCGCCAAAGACAGGGGCCCGACCTACGAGCAGTACTTC
-	TRBJ1-4	TRBV6-2/TRBV6-3	few	CASSYRDREKLFF	TGTGCCAGCAGTTACCGCGACAGGGAAAAACTGTTTTTT
TRBD2	TRBJ2-1	TRBV2	-	CAGRIRGGTEQFF	TGTGCCGGACGAATACGGGGGGGCACTGAGCAGTTCTTC